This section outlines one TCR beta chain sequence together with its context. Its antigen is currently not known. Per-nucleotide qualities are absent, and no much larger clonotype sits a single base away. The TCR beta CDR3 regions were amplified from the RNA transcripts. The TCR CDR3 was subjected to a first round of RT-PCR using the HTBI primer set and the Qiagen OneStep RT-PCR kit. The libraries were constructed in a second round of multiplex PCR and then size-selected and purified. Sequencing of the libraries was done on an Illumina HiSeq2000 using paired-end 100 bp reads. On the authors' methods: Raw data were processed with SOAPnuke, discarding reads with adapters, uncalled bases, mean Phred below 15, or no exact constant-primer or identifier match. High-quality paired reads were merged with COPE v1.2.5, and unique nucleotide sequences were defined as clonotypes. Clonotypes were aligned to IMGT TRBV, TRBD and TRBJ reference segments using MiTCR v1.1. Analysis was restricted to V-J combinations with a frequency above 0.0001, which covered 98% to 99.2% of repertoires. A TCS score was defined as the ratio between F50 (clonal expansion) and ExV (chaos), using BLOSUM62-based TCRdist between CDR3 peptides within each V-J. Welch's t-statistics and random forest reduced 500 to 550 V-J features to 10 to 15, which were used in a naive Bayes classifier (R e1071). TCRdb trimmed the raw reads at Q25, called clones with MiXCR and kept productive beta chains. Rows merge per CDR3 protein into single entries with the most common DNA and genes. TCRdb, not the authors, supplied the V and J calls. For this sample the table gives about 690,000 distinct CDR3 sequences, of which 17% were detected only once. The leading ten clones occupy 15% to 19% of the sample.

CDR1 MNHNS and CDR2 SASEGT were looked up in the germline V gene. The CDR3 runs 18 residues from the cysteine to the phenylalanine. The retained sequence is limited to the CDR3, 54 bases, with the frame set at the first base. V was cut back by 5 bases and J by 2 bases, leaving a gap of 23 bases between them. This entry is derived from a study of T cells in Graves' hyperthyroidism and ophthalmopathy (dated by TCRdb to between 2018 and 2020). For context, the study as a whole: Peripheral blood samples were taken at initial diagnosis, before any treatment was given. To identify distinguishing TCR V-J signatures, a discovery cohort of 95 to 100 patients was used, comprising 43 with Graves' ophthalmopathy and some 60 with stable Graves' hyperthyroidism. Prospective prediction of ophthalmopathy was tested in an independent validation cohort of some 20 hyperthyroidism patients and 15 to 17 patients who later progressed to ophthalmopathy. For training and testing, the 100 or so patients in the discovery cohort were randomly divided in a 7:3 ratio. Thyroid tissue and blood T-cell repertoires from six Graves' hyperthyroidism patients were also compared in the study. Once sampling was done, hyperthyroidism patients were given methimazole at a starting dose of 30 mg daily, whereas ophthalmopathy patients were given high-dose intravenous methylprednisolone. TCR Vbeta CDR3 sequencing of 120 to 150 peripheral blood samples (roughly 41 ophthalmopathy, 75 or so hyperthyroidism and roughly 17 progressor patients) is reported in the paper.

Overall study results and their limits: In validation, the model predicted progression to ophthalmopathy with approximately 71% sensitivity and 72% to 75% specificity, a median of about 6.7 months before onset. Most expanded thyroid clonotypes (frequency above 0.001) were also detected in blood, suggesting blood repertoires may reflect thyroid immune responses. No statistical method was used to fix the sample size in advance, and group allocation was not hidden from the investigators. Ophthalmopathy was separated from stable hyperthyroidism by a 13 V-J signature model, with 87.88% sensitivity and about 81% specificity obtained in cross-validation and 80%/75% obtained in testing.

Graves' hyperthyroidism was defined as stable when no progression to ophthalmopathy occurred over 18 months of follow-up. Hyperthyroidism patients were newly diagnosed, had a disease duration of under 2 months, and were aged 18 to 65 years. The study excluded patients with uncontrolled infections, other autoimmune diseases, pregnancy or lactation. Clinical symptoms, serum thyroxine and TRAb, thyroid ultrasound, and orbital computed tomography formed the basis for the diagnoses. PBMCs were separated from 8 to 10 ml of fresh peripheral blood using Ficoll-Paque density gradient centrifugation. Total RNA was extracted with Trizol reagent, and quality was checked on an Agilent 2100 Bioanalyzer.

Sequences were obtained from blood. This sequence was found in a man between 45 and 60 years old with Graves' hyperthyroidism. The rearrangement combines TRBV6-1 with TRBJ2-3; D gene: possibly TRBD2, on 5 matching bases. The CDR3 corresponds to CASSMGVFRAGNTDTQYF. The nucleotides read TGTGCCAGCAGTATGGGAGTTTTTAGAGCCGGGAACACAGATACGCAGTATTTT.